These 11 T cell receptor beta chains share one sample of origin, sequenced in a study of T cells after posttransplantation cyclophosphamide. Sampled 1 year posttransplant, controls received myeloablative marrow transplants, methotrexate and a calcineurin inhibitor. The assay was immunoSEQ multiplex PCR, and TCRdb's table has in-frame clones only and misses some. This sample carries 20,000 to 25,000 clones, over 75% of them seen once, and the ten largest clones take around 1.9%. The sequencing here drew on PBMCs, taken less than 400 days after allogeneic stem cell transplant with calcineurin inhibitor and methotrexate. These receptors were obtained from a female patient in her 30s who received an allogeneic stem cell transplant from an unrelated donor, was CMV-positive, and had acute and chronic GVHD. Some T cells may originate from the graft donor.

The chain links TRBV18 to TRBJ1-6; D perhaps matches TRBD1 (6 bases). CDR1 and CDR2 from the germline V gene are KGHSH and LQKENI. This CDR3 spans 17 amino acids. The germline V and J ends were trimmed by 2 bases and 7 bases, with 18 bases remaining between them. The CDR3 reads CASSPTGIQGINSPLHF. In DNA, the CDR3 is TGTGCCAGCTCACCAACCGGGATACAGGGCATCAATTCACCCCTCCACTTT.

This clone was seen a few times. The chain recombines TRBV6-6 with TRBJ1-1; the D is unclear. V was cut by 8 bases and J by 3 bases, with 10 bases left in between. This CDR3 spans 12 amino acids. The germline gives CDR1 MNHNY, CDR2 SVGAGI (reference sequence). The CDR3 is CASAGSDTEAFF. The CDR3 region has the DNA TGTGCCAGCGCGGGATCAGACACTGAAGCTTTCTTT.

V and J are TRBV4-3 and TRBJ2-6, with a weak D call TRBD1 (5 bases). V lost 5 bases, J lost 12 bases, and 11 bases lay in between. This CDR3 spans 12 amino acids. CDR1 and CDR2 (germline): LGHNA, YSLEER. The CDR3: CASSRTQGVLTF. CDR3 nucleotides: TGCGCCAGCAGCAGAACGCAGGGCGTCCTGACTTTC.

The rearrangement uses TRBV18 and TRBJ2-1; D might be TRBD1 (5 bases). This CDR3 has 16 amino acids. Germline assignment: CDR1 KGHSH and CDR2 LQKENI. V was shortened by 3 bases and J by 2 bases, with 14 bases between the two germline ends. In DNA form, the CDR3 reads TGTGCCAGCTCACCCGACAGCCGATACCCCTACAATGAGCAGTTCTTC. It is translated as CASSPDSRYPYNEQFF.

V usage is TRBV6-4 and J usage is TRBJ2-5, with TRBD2 identical over 7 bases. Matching the DNA end better, TRBJ2-7 makes the J call doubtful. The CDR3 contains 15 residues. Germline CDR1 MRHNA, CDR2 SNTAGT. CDR3 coding DNA: TGTGCCAGCAGTGACTCCTGGCGGGAGCCCTACGAGCAGTACTTC. This translates into CASSDSWREPYEQYF.

The rearrangement joins TRBV5-8 to TRBJ2-3; maybe TRBD2 (6 bases). CDR3 size: 15 residues. V lost 1 base and J 0 bases, leaving 9 bases between the germline ends. CDR1 SGHTS and CDR2 YDEGEE come from the germline V gene. The CDR3, as DNA: TGTGCCAGCAGCTTGTACGGGAGTAGCACAGATACGCAGTATTTT. Protein: CASSLYGSSTDTQYF. The full variable domain, its missing parts supplied by reference TRBV5-8 and TRBJ2-3, is EAGVTQSPTHLIKTRGQQATLRCSPISGHTSVYWYQQALGLGLQFLLWYDEGEERNRGNFPPRFSGRQFPNYSSELNVNALELEDSALYLCASSLYGSSTDTQYFGPGTRLTVL.

About this clone: At one end the junction does not follow the germline gene, possibly because of a read error. The J gene is TRBJ2-1, the V gene TRBV7-7; TRBD2 aligns across 8 bases. This CDR3 spans 15 amino acids. Germline lookup yields CDR1 SSHAT and CDR2 FNYEAQ (reference sequence). CDR3 in amino acids: CASSLGLGTYNEQFF. For the CDR3, the DNA is TGTGCTAGCAGCTTGGGACTAGGGACCTACAATGAGCAGTTCTTC.

Remarks on this clone: The sample contains more than one DNA sequence encoding this CDR3. This chain uses TRBV5-1 with TRBJ2-4; TRBD2 agrees at 11 bases. Germline values: CDR1 SGHRS, CDR2 YFSETQ. The CDR3 consists of 16 residues. J gave up 1 base and V 2 bases, and 2 bases lay outside the gene matches. This CDR3 reads CASSLLAGVAKNIQYF. CDR3 nucleotide sequence: TGCGCCAGCAGCTTACTAGCGGGAGTGGCCAAAAACATTCAGTACTTC.

The chain recombines TRBV14 with TRBJ2-1, with D uncertain. Germline lookup yields CDR1 SGHDN and CDR2 FVKESK. The CDR3 is 18 residues long. Trimming took off 4 bases at V and 5 bases at J, with 24 bases between the two ends. In DNA, the CDR3 is TGTGCCAGCAGCCGTCCATGGCCCTCGGTTGCTAGGCACAATGAGCAGTTCTTC. It specifies CASSRPWPSVARHNEQFF.

V gene TRBV6-6 combines with J gene TRBJ2-5; D perhaps matches TRBD1 (5 bases). V lost 6 bases and J lost 4, with 15 bases in between. The CDR3 sequence is 14 residues long. Germline-derived CDR1 and CDR2 are MNHNY and SVGAGI (reference sequence). The CDR3 spells CASSQGQGGETQYF. CDR3 bases: TGTGCCAGCAGCCAAGGGCAGGGCGGAGAGACCCAGTACTTC.

The V gene is TRBV7-3, the J gene TRBJ2-3; D unclear. From germline, CDR1 is SGHTA and CDR2 FQGTGA. The CDR3 runs 13 residues. The V gene lost 4 bases and the J gene lost 2 bases, with 7 bases spanning the gap. CDR3 in amino acids: CASSSSFTDTQYF. DNA for the CDR3: TGTGCCAGCAGCTCCTCCTTCACAGATACGCAGTATTTT.